Below are 13 T cell receptor beta chains sequenced from a single sample in a study of graft-versus-host responses after intestinal transplantation. TCRdb's copy holds only in-frame clones and misses some; the assay was immunoSEQ multiplex PCR. The sample lists around 130,000 clones, 90% to 95% occurring once. Antigens of these TCRs are unknown. The sample consisted of unstimulated CD4+ T cells sorted from spleen or lymph node cells, taken before intestinal transplant. The receptors come from a human donor who received an intestinal transplant.

The chain employs TRBV27 and TRBJ2-7; 8 bases match TRBD1. The CDR3 totals 13 residues. V shed 5 bases and J 6 bases; nucleotides not matched to a gene: 6. Germline CDR1 is MNHEY and CDR2 is SMNVEV (reference sequence). DNA of the CDR3: TGTGCCAGCAGTCCGCCCACAGGGGGCGAGCAGTACTTC. This encodes CASSPPTGGEQYF.

This chain uses TRBV5-4 with TRBJ2-5; D is ambiguous. The germline CDR1 and CDR2 sequences are SGHNT and YYREEE (reference sequence). The CDR3 is 15 amino acids. V was cut by 0 bases and J by 5 bases, with 14 bases left in between. CDR3 protein: CASSLAAHPGETQYF. The CDR3 bases are TGTGCCAGCAGCTTGGCGGCTCACCCTGGGGAGACCCAGTACTTC. Drawing the rest from reference TRBV5-4 and TRBJ2-5, the complete variable domain is ETGVTQSPTHLIKTRGQQVTLRCSSQSGHNTVSWYQQALGQGPQFIFQYYREEENGRGNFPPRFSGLQFPNYSSELNVNALELDDSALYLCASSLAAHPGETQYFGPGTRLLVL.

This rearrangement joins TRBV2 to TRBJ1-4; the D gene is possibly TRBD1 (5 bases). The CDR3 spans 13 residues. The germline V and J ends were trimmed by 8 bases and 8 bases, with 15 bases remaining between them. The germline V gene has CDR1 SNHLY and CDR2 FYNNEI. CDR3 nucleotide sequence: TGTGCCAGCGCCGGGACTTTGGGAGAAAAACTGTTTTTT. Its translation is CASAGTLGEKLFF.

This chain connects TRBV19 to TRBJ2-7; 8 bases align to TRBD1. Trimming cost V 4 bases and J 9 bases; bases outside gene matches: 14. Germline V CDR1 and CDR2: LNHDA, SQIVND (reference sequence). The CDR3 is 15 amino acids. Here the CDR3 DNA reads TGTGCCAGTAGTAAAGGGACAGGAGACGATCCACTGCAGTACTTC. Translation gives CASSKGTGDDPLQYF.

CDR3 sequence (DNA): TGTGCCAGCTCACTTCTGACCGACGGCAAGGATGGCTACACCTTC. Residues: CASSLLTDGKDGYTF. This chain joins TRBV18 and TRBJ1-2; D is unclear. Germline assignment: CDR1 KGHSH and CDR2 LQKENI. This CDR3 is 15 amino acids long. The ends were cut back, 4 bases at V and 6 bases at J, with 18 bases in the middle.

This chain joins TRBV28 and TRBJ2-1, with 7 bases aligning to TRBD2. Trimming took 3 bases from V and 0 from J; bases not matched to a gene: 8. Germline CDR1 is MDHEN and CDR2 is SYDVKM. The CDR3 spans 17 residues. The CDR3 here is CASSFGGIPSSYNEQFF. The CDR3 nucleotides are TGTGCCAGCAGTTTCGGGGGGATACCTAGCTCCTACAATGAGCAGTTCTTC.

The chain recombines TRBV5-1 with TRBJ2-3; 14 nucleotides match TRBD2. From germline, CDR1 is SGHRS and CDR2 YFSETQ. There are 17 residues in the CDR3. V dropped 3 bases and J dropped 1; count of bases not matched to a gene: 4. CDR3 sequence reads: CASSSGLAGARTDTQYF. In DNA form, the CDR3 reads TGCGCCAGCAGCTCGGGACTAGCGGGGGCTCGCACAGATACGCAGTATTTT.

The gene calls are TRBV25-1 and TRBJ2-7; 7 nucleotides match TRBD1. Trimming removed 1 base from V and 4 bases from J; junction bases left unmatched: 4. This CDR3 is 14 amino acids long. Per germline, CDR1 MGHDK and CDR2 SYGVNS. The CDR3 region is CASSESGQIYEQYF. The CDR3 DNA reads as TGTGCCAGCAGTGAATCGGGACAGATTTACGAGCAGTACTTC.

The rearrangement links TRBV4-1 to TRBJ2-2, with 9 bases identical to TRBD2. V shed 0 bases, J shed 4 bases, and the junction held 6 bases outside the gene matches. CDR1 and CDR2 from the germline V gene are MGHRA and YSYEKL. CDR3 length: 17 residues. In DNA form, the CDR3 reads TGCGCCAGCAGCCAAGACGAGCGGGGGGCGGTCACCGGGGAGCTGTTTTTT. Translated: CASSQDERGAVTGELFF.

This rearrangement joins TRBV14 to TRBJ2-1; maybe TRBD1 (6 bases). Trimming shortened V by 4 bases and J by 1 base, and 17 bases separated the two germline ends. The CDR3 consists of 17 residues. Germline V gene lookup returns CDR1 SGHDN and CDR2 FVKESK. The CDR3 DNA follows: TGTGCCAGCAGCCCCCCTCTCGGACAGCTTTCCTACAATGAGCAGTTCTTC. Encoded protein: CASSPPLGQLSYNEQFF.

The chain employs TRBV11-2 and TRBJ1-4; 11 nucleotides align to TRBD1. Germline V gives CDR1 SGHAT, CDR2 FQNNGV. Trimming at V came to 4 bases and at J to 8 bases, leaving 6 bases not matched to a gene. The CDR3 covers 15 residues. CDR3 coding DNA: TGTGCCAGCAGCTCAATGGACAGGGGGCGCGAAAAACTGTTTTTT. The encoded protein is CASSSMDRGREKLFF.

CDR3 protein: CASSVGWGQGFEKLFF. CDR3 DNA: TGTGCCAGCAGCGTAGGGTGGGGACAGGGATTTGAAAAACTGTTTTTT. The V gene is TRBV9, the J gene TRBJ1-4, with 9 bases identical to TRBD1. CDR1 and CDR2 (germline): SGDLS, YYNGEE. V shed 0 bases and J 7 bases; nucleotides not matched to a gene: 7. This CDR3 spans 16 amino acids.

This clone was counted only a few times. This rearrangement joins TRBV7-9 to TRBJ1-1; D may be TRBD1 (5 bases). This CDR3 has 14 amino acids. CDR1 SEHNR and CDR2 FQNEAQ come from the germline V gene (reference sequence). Trimming cost V 3 bases and J 1 base, with 9 bases left between them. The CDR3 is CASSFGTENTEAFF. The CDR3 DNA follows: TGTGCCAGCAGCTTTGGGACGGAGAACACTGAAGCTTTCTTT.